These 12 T cell receptor beta chains originate from one sample sequenced in a study of HIV-infected patients and healthy controls. Whole blood was used without fractionation, so all unsorted peripheral T cells were included. Reverse transcription used around 500 ng RNA and constant-region primers for alpha and beta. Separate chain-specific third strand synthesis with multiplexing indices produced the alpha and beta libraries. MiXCR was run by TCRdb on the 5' RACE reads, yielding one entry per CDR3 protein. The table lists 10,000 to 15,000 distinct CDR3 sequences, about a tenth of them singletons, with about 6% in the top ten. Material for sequencing was blood. These receptors were collected from an adult in good health.

This clonotype is categorized as medium-sized (0.01 to 0.1%). This chain joins TRBV9 and TRBJ1-1, with TRBD1 matching 8 bases. CDR1 and CDR2 (germline): SGDLS, YYNGEE. This CDR3 comprises 13 residues. The V and J ends lost 2 bases and 4 bases, in that order; junction bases with no gene match: 1. The chain's CDR3 is CASSVRGPTEAFF. Written as DNA, the CDR3 is TGTGCCAGCAGCGTCAGGGGGCCCACTGAAGCTTTCTTT.

Only a few counts were recorded for this clonotype. This chain uses TRBV7-9 with TRBJ2-7; D may be TRBD2 (6 bases). The germline gives CDR1 SEHNR, CDR2 FQNEAQ (reference sequence). The CDR3 sequence is 12 residues long. The V gene lost 9 bases and the J gene lost 2 bases, with 11 bases spanning the gap. Written as DNA, the CDR3 is TGTGCCAGAAAGCGGGTTACCTACGAGCAGTACTTC. This encodes CARKRVTYEQYF.

Judged by abundance, this clonotype is medium-sized. The rearrangement uses TRBV12-3 or TRBV12-4 and TRBJ2-2; D is possibly TRBD1 or TRBD2 (5 bases each). The V end was cut by 1 base, the J end by 6 bases, with 15 bases between. The CDR3 covers 16 residues. This CDR3 reads CASSLDGASWAGELFF. The CDR3 DNA sequence: TGTGCCAGCAGTTTAGATGGGGCTAGCTGGGCCGGGGAGCTGTTTTTT.

Many counts were recorded for this clonotype. V usage is TRBV9 and J usage is TRBJ2-7; D gene uncertain. V shed 4 bases and J shed 6 bases, with 17 bases lying between them. Germline V lookup: CDR1 SGDLS, CDR2 YYNGEE. The length of the CDR3 is 14 residues. CDR3 coding DNA: TGTGCCAGCAGCCTCAGTGATGAGGTTCGCGAGCAGTACTTC. Its translation: CASSLSDEVREQYF.

The DNA for the CDR3 is TGTGCCTGGAGACCCGAGATAGTTAGCACAGATACGCAGTATTTT. Translating gives CAWRPEIVSTDTQYF. V is TRBV30 and J is TRBJ2-3; D unresolved. Trimming removed 3 bases from V and 0 bases from J, with 13 bases in between. The CDR3 extends over 15 amino acids. Germline CDR1 GTSNPN, CDR2 SVGIG (reference sequence).

In this sample, this clonotype turned up many times. V and J are TRBV7-2 and TRBJ2-1; 7 nucleotides agree with TRBD2. Germline values: CDR1 SGHTA, CDR2 FQGNSA. V lost 4 bases and J lost 10; bases outside the gene matches: 7. CDR3 length: 13 residues. Written as DNA, the CDR3 is TGTGCCAGCAGCTGGGACTATTCTGGGGAGCAGTTCTTC. It translates to CASSWDYSGEQFF.

This clonotype was seen many times. This chain joins TRBV28 and TRBJ1-2; tentatively, D is TRBD1 (5 bases). This CDR3 has 14 residues. In germline, CDR1 is MDHEN, CDR2 SYDVKM. The germline V and J ends were trimmed by 6 bases and 4 bases, with 15 bases remaining between them. The DNA of the CDR3 is TGTGCCAGCAGGGTCCCCAGGGAGTTCTATGGCTACACCTTC. Amino acids: CASRVPREFYGYTF.

This clonotype was recorded a few times. This chain connects TRBV27 to TRBJ2-7; 8 bases fit TRBD2. The CDR3 loop spans 16 amino acids. Per germline, CDR1 MNHEY and CDR2 SMNVEV (reference sequence). V was pared by 5 bases and J by 6 bases, with 15 bases of the junction left unmatched. CDR3 in amino acids: CASSPSPLAVWFEQYF. CDR3 in DNA: TGTGCCAGCAGTCCCTCGCCACTAGCGGTGTGGTTCGAGCAGTACTTC.

By its share, this clonotype is medium-sized. V gene TRBV20-1 combines with J gene TRBJ2-5, with 8 bases identical to TRBD1. This CDR3 is 14 amino acids long. Trimming cost V 8 bases and J 4 bases; bases outside gene matches: 12. Germline CDR1 DFQATT, CDR2 SNEGSKA (reference sequence). Written as DNA, the CDR3 is TGCAGTCCGTCCTCTAGGACAGGGCTAGAGACCCAGTACTTC. Protein sequence: CSPSSRTGLETQYF.

This clonotype was seen repeatedly, ten times or more. The chain uses TRBV20-1 and TRBJ2-7, with 11 positions matching TRBD2. Trimming cost V 6 bases and J 4 bases; bases outside gene matches: 14. Looked up from germline, CDR1 is DFQATT and CDR2 is SNEGSKA (reference sequence). This CDR3 spans 16 amino acids. The CDR3 nucleotides read TGCAGTGCGAGTACGGTTAGCGGGAGGGCTATGTACGAGCAGTACTTC. Its translation: CSASTVSGRAMYEQYF.

This clonotype was seen repeatedly, ten times or more. V gene TRBV15 combines with J gene TRBJ2-2; tentative D call: TRBD1 (6 bases). CDR1 and CDR2 (germline): LNHNV, YYDKDF (reference sequence). V was trimmed by 3 bases and J by 0 bases, leaving 14 bases between them. The CDR3 extends over 17 amino acids. CDR3 sequence: CATSRTGGRANTGELFF. The CDR3 coding sequence is TGTGCCACCAGCAGGACAGGAGGCAGAGCGAACACCGGGGAGCTGTTTTTT.

This clonotype was seen a few times. V usage is TRBV7-8 and J usage is TRBJ2-1; 9 nucleotides agree with TRBD2. Germline lookup yields CDR1 SGHVS and CDR2 FQNEAQ. The length of the CDR3 is 15 residues. The V segment lost 2 bases and the J segment 6 bases; nucleotides outside the gene matches: 5. CDR3 residues: CASSLKREDSNEQFF. The CDR3 DNA follows: TGTGCCAGCAGCTTAAAGCGGGAGGATAGCAATGAGCAGTTCTTC.